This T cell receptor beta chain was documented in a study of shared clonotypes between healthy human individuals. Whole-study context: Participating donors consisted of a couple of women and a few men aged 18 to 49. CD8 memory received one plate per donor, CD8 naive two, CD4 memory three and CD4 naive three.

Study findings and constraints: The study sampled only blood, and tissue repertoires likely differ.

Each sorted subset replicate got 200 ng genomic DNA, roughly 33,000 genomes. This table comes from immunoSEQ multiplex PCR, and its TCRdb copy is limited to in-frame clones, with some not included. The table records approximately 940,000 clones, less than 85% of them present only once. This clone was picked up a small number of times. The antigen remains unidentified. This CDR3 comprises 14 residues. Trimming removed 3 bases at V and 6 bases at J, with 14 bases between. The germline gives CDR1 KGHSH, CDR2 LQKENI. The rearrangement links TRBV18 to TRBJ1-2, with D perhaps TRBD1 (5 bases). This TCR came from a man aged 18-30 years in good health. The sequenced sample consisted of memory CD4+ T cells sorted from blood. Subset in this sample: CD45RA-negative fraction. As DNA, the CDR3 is TGTGCCAGCTCACCCTGGGGGACCCTTGATGGCTACACCTTC. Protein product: CASSPWGTLDGYTF.